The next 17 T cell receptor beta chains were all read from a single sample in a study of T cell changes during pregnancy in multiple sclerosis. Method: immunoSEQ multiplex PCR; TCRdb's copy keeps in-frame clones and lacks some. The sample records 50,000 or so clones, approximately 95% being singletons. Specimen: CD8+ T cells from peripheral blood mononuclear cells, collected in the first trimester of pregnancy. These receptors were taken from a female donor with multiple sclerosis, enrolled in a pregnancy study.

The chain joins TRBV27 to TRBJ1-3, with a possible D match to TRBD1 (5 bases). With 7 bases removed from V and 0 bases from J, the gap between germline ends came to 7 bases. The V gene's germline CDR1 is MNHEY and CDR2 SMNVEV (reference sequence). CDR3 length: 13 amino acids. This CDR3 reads CASTTGSGNTIYF. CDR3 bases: TGTGCCAGCACCACAGGCTCTGGAAACACCATATATTTT.

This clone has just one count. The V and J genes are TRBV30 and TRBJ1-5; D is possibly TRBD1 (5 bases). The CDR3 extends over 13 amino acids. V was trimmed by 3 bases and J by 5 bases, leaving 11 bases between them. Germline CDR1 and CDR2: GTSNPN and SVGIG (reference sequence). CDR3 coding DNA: TGTGCCTGGAGGGGGAAAGGGGATCAGCCCCAGCATTTT. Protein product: CAWRGKGDQPQHF.

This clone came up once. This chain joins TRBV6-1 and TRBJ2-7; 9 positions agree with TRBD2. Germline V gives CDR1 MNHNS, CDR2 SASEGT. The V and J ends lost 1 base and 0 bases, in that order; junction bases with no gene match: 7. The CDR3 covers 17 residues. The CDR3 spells CASSEGFGSGSSYEQYF. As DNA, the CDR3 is TGTGCCAGCAGTGAAGGGTTCGGTAGCGGGAGCTCCTACGAGCAGTACTTC.

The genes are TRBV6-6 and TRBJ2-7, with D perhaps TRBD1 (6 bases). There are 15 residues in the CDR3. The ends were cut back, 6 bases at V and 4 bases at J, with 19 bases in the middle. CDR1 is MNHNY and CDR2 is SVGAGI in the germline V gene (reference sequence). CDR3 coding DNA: TGTGCCAGCAGCTCCAGGGTTGGGGGCTTATACGAGCAGTACTTC. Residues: CASSSRVGGLYEQYF.

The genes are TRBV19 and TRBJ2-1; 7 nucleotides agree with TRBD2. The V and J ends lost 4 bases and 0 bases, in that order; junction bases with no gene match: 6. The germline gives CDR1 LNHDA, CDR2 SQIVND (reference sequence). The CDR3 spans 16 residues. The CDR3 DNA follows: TGTGCCAGTAGTAACCTAGCTAGCGGCTCCTACAATGAGCAGTTCTTC. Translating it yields CASSNLASGSYNEQFF.

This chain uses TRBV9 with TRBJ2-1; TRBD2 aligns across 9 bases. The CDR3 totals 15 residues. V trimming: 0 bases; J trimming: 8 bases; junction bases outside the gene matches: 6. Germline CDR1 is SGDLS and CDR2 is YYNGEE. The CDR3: CASSVAGLASDEQFF. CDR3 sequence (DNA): TGTGCCAGCAGCGTAGCGGGACTAGCCAGCGATGAGCAGTTCTTC. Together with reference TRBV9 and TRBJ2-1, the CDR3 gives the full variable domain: DSGVTQTPKHLITATGQRVTLRCSPRSGDLSVYWYQQSLDQGLQFLIQYYNGEERAKGNILERFSAQQFPDLHSELNLSSLELGDSALYFCASSVAGLASDEQFFGPGTRLTVL.

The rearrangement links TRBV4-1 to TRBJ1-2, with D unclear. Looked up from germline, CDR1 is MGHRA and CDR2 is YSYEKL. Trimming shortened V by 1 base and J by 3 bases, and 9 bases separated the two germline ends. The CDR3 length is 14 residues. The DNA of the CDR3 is TGCGCCAGCAGCCAAGCCCTAGCAGACTATGGCTACACCTTC. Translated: CASSQALADYGYTF.

The CDR3 DNA is TGTGCCAGCAGCTCCAGCGGGACAGGGGTTAAAGATACGCAGTATTTT. Amino acid sequence: CASSSSGTGVKDTQYF. The chain combines TRBV11-2 with TRBJ2-3; TRBD1 matches 10 bases. CDR1 and CDR2 from the germline V gene are SGHAT and FQNNGV. The CDR3 runs to 16 residues. V lost 4 bases and J lost 5; bases outside the gene matches: 9.

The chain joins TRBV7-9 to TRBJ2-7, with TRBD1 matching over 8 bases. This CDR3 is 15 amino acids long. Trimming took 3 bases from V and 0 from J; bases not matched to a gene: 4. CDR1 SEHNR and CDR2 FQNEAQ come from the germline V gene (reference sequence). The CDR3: CASSFDRGYSYEQYF. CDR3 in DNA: TGTGCCAGCAGCTTTGACAGGGGTTACTCCTACGAGCAGTACTTC.

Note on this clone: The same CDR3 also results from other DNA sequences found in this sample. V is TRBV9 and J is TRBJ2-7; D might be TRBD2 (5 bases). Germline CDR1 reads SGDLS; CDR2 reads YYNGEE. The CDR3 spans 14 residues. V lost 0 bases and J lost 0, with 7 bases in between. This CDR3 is CASSVGGSSYEQYF. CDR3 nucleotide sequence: TGTGCCAGCAGCGTAGGTGGGAGCTCCTACGAGCAGTACTTC.

The CDR3 DNA reads as TGCAGCGTTGAAGATTGGGGCGGGACCTCTTACAATGAGCAGTTCTTC. Its translation is CSVEDWGGTSYNEQFF. J is TRBJ2-1 and V is TRBV29-1, with D possibly being TRBD2 (6 bases). This CDR3 comprises 16 residues. CDR1 and CDR2 (germline): SQVTM, ANQGSEA. Trimming pared 0 bases from V and 4 bases from J, leaving 16 bases between.

The DNA for the CDR3 is TGCAGCGTAGGGGGCACCGGGGAGCTGTTTTTT. Protein: CSVGGTGELFF. The rearrangement joins TRBV29-1 to TRBJ2-2, with D maybe TRBD1 (6 bases). Germline loops: CDR1 SQVTM, CDR2 ANQGSEA. V gave up 6 bases and J gave up 4 bases, with 6 bases separating them. CDR3 length: 11 residues.

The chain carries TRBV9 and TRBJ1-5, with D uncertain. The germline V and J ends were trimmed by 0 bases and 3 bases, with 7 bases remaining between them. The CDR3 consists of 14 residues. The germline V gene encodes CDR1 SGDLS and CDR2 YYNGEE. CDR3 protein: CASSVGADNQPQHF. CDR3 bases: TGTGCCAGCAGCGTAGGGGCAGACAATCAGCCCCAGCATTTT.

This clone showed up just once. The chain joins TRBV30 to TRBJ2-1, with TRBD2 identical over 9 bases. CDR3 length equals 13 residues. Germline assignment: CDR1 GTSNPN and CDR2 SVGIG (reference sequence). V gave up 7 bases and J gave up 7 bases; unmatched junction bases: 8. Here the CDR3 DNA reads TGTGCCTTGGGTGTAGCGGGAGTGAATGAGCAGTTCTTC. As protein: CALGVAGVNEQFF.

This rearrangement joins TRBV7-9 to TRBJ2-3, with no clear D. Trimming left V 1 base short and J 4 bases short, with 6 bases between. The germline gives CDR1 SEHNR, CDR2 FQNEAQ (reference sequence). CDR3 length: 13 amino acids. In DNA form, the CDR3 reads TGTGCCAGCAGCTTAGTTGAGGCAGATACGCAGTATTTT. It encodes CASSLVEADTQYF.

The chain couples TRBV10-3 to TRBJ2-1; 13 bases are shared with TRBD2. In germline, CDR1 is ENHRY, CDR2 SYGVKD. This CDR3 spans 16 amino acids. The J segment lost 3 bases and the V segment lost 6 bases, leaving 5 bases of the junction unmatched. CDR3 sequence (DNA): TGTGCCATCAGATCTGGACTAGCGGGAGACTACAATGAGCAGTTCTTC. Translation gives CAIRSGLAGDYNEQFF.

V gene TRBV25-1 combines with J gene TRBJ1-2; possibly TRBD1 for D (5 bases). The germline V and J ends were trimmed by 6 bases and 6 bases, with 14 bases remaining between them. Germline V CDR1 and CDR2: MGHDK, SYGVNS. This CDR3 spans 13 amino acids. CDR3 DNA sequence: TGTGCCAGCAGGGGGGGGAACACCGATGGCTACACCTTC. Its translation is CASRGGNTDGYTF.